One T cell receptor beta chain is described in this entry. Its antigen is still unknown. Method: immunoSEQ multiplex PCR; TCRdb's copy keeps in-frame clones and lacks some. The table has 85,000 or so clones, 86% seen once. These data come from a study of OX40 agonist ivuxolimab in advanced cancers. Overall study context: Dose-escalation subjects each had hepatocellular carcinoma, melanoma, renal cell or head and neck cancer. General observations from the study: At 0.1 to 3.0 mg/kg, CD4+ and CD8+ blood T cells expanded clonally by week 6.

V trimming: 6 bases; J trimming: 6 bases; junction bases outside the gene matches: 14. The CDR3 loop spans 15 amino acids. Germline assignment: CDR1 MDHEN and CDR2 SYDVKM. The sequence derives from an adult with an advanced solid tumor such as melanoma, head and neck, liver or kidney cancer. The input for sequencing was CD4+ or CD8+ T cells sorted from blood, taken in a trial of the OX40 agonist ivuxolimab. The rearrangement links TRBV28 to TRBJ2-7; TRBD1 matches at 7 bases. The CDR3 DNA follows: TGTGCCAGCAGCCCGACAGGGCTAAGGGGCTCCGAGCAGTACTTC. Amino acids: CASSPTGLRGSEQYF.